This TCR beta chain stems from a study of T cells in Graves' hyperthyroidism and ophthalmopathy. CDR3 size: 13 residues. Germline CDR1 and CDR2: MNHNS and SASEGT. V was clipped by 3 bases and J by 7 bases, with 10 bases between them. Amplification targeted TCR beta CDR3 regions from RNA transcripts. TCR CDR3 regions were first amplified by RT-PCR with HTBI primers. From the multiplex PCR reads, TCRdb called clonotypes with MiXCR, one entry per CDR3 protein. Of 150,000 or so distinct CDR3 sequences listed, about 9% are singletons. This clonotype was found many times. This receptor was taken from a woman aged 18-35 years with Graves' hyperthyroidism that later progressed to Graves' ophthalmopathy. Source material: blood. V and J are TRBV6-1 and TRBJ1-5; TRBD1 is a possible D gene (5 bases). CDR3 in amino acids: CASSDYRTQPQHF. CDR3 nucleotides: TGTGCCAGCAGTGATTACAGGACACAGCCCCAGCATTTT.